This T cell receptor beta chain originates from a study of beta chain features in type 1 diabetes. Looking at the study overall: Age, gender and cell yields were alike across patients and healthy donors. Whole-study findings and limits: VDJ junctions in type 1 diabetes patients carried more deletions and fewer insertions. There was no resolution here of whether HLA type influences TCRB rearrangement. All four CD4+ subsets from Type 1 diabetes patients carried moderately but significantly shorter TCRB CDR3s.

This clone came up a few times. Its target is not known. CDR1 SGHRS and CDR2 YFSETQ come from the germline V gene. This CDR3 is built from 15 residues. Trimming shortened V by 0 bases and J by 8 bases, and 12 bases separated the two germline ends. Every bit of the isolated RNA underwent reverse transcription, so sequencing read expressed TCRB transcripts. Naive, central memory and regulatory T cell samples produced a mean of roughly 3.8 million reads. Sequenced by immunoSEQ multiplex PCR; TCRdb stores in-frame clones only, minus some. The sample has roughly 51,000 clones; around 56% are singletons. This clonotype originated in a woman in her forties with type 1 diabetes. The rearrangement uses TRBV5-1 and TRBJ1-6, with a tentative D call TRBD1 (5 bases). Sequenced: Tregs from blood. The CDR3 spells CASSLGAGQHSPLHF. In nucleotides, the CDR3 is TGCGCCAGCAGCTTGGGTGCGGGGCAGCATTCACCCCTCCACTTT.